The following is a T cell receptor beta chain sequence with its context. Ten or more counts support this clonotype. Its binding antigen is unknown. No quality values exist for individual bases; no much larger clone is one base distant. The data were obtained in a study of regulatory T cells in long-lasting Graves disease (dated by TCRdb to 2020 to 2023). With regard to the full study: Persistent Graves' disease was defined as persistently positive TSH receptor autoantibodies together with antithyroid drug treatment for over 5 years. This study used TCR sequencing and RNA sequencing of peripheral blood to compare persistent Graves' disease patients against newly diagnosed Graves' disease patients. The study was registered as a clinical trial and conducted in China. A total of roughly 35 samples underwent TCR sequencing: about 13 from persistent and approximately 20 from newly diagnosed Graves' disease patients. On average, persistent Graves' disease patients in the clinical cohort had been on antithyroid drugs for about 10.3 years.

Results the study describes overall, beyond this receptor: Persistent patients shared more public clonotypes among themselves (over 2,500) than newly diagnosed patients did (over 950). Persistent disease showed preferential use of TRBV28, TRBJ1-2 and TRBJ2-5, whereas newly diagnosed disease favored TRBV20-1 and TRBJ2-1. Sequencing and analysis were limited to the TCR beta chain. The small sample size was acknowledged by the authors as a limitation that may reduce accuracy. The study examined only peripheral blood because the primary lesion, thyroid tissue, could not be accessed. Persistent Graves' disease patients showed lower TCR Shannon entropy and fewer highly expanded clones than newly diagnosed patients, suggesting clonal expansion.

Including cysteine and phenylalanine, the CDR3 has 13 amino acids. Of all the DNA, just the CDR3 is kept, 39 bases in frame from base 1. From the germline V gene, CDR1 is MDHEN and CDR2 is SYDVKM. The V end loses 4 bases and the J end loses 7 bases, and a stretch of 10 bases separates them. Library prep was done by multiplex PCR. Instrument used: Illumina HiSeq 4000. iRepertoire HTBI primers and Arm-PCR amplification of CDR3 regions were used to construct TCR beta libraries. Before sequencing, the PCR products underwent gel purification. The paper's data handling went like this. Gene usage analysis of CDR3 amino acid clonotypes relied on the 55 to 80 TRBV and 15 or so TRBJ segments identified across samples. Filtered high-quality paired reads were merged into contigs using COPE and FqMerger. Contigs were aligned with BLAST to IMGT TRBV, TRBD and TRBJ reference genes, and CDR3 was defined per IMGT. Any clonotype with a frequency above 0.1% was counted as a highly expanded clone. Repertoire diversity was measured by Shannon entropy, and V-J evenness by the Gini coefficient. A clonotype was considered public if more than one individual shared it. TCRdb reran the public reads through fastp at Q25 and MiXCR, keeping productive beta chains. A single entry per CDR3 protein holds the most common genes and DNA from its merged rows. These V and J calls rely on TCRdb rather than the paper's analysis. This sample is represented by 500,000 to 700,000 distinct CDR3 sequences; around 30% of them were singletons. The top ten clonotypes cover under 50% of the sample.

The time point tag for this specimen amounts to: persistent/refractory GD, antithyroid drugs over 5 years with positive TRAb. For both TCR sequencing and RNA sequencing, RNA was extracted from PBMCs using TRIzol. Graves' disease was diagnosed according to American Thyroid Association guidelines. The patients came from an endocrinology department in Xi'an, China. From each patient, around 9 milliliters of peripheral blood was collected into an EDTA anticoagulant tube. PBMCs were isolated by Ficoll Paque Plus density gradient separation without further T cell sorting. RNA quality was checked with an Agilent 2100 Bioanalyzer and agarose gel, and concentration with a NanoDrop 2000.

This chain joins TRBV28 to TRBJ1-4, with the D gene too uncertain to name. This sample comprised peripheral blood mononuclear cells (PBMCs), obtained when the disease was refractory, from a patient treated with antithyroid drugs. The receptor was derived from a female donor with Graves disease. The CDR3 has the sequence CASSSPSSEKLFF. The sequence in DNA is TGTGCCAGCAGTTCCCCTTCGTCTGAAAAACTGTTTTTT.